A single sample gave rise to the 5 T cell receptor beta chains below, sequenced in a study of blood T cell repertoires in COVID-19 (dated by TCRdb to the early 2020s). The library was obtained by the immunoSEQ multiplex PCR assay. The immuneACCESS repertoire file appears here via TCRdb, limited to in-frame rearrangements. These files lack a portion of the clones; in checked studies, under half of the deficit traces to unresolved V genes, and the cause of the others is not known. This sample gives roughly 380,000 clones in total; 85% of them show up just once. Roughly 3.9% of the sample is in the top ten clones. The sequenced sample consisted of peripheral blood. The source of these receptors is a woman aged 18-30 years with acute or convalescent COVID-19.

The chain is built from TRBV2 and TRBJ1-1; 7 positions match TRBD1. Looked up from germline, CDR1 is SNHLY and CDR2 is FYNNEI. This CDR3 region has 14 residues. V shed 4 bases and J 3 bases; nucleotides not matched to a gene: 5. The CDR3 sequence: CASSGRQGDTEAFF. As DNA, the CDR3 is TGTGCCAGCAGTGGGAGACAGGGCGACACTGAAGCTTTCTTT.

This clone occurred a few times. This sequence joins TRBV28 and TRBJ1-6; no clear D gene. CDR1 and CDR2 (germline): MDHEN, SYDVKM. The CDR3 extends over 16 amino acids. Trimming took 3 bases from V and 5 from J, leaving 14 bases between them. Here the CDR3 DNA reads TGTGCCAGCAGTTTTGTAACAGCTTCCAATAATTCACCCCTCCACTTT. This encodes CASSFVTASNNSPLHF.

This clone was counted a single time. V usage is TRBV30 and J usage is TRBJ2-3, with TRBD2 as a possible D gene (5 bases). This CDR3 contains 12 residues. Trimming stripped 0 bases from V and 8 bases from J, with 9 bases between. The germline gives CDR1 GTSNPN, CDR2 SVGIG (reference sequence). In DNA, the CDR3 is TGTGCCTGGAGTGTATACGAGGGTACGCAGTATTTT. It encodes CAWSVYEGTQYF.

The V gene is TRBV5-5, the J gene TRBJ2-3; a weak D match, TRBD1 (5 bases). The CDR3 is made up of 15 amino acids. From germline, CDR1 is SGHKS and CDR2 YYEKEE (reference sequence). V dropped 4 bases and J dropped 2 bases, with 14 bases sitting between them. The DNA of the CDR3 is TGTGCCAGCAGCCCCGACAGTTCTTACACAGATACGCAGTATTTT. Its protein product is CASSPDSSYTDTQYF. The entire variable domain, with the rest obtained from reference TRBV5-5 and TRBJ2-3, is as follows: DAGVTQSPTHLIKTRGQQVTLRCSPISGHKSVSWYQQVLGQGPQFIFQYYEKEERGRGNFPDRFSARQFPNYSSELNVNALLLGDSALYLCASSPDSSYTDTQYFGPGTRLTVL.

The table lists this clone with a count of one. V gene TRBV27 combines with J gene TRBJ2-5; 10 bases map to TRBD1. The CDR3 runs to 15 residues. V dropped 3 bases and J dropped 5; count of bases not matched to a gene: 6. Germline-derived CDR1 and CDR2 are MNHEY and SMNVEV (reference sequence). The CDR3 loop is CASSFLGQGQETQYF. Written as DNA, the CDR3 is TGTGCCAGCAGTTTCCTGGGACAGGGGCAGGAGACCCAGTACTTC.